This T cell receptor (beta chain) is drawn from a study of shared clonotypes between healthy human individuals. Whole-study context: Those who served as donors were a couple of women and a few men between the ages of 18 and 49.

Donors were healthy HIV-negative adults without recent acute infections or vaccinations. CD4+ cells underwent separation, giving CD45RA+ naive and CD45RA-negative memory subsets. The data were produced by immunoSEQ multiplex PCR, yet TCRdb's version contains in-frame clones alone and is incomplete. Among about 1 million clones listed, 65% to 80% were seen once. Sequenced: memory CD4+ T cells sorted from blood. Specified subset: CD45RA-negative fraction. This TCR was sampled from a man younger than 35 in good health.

Written as DNA, the CDR3 is TGCAGCGTTGCCATCCAGGGTACCCATGGCTACACCTTC. Translation: CSVAIQGTHGYTF. The chain combines TRBV29-1 with TRBJ1-2, with D perhaps matching TRBD1 (5 bases). Looked up from germline, CDR1 is SQVTM and CDR2 is ANQGSEA. The CDR3 is 13 amino acids. V lost 4 bases, J lost 6 bases, and 15 bases lay in between.